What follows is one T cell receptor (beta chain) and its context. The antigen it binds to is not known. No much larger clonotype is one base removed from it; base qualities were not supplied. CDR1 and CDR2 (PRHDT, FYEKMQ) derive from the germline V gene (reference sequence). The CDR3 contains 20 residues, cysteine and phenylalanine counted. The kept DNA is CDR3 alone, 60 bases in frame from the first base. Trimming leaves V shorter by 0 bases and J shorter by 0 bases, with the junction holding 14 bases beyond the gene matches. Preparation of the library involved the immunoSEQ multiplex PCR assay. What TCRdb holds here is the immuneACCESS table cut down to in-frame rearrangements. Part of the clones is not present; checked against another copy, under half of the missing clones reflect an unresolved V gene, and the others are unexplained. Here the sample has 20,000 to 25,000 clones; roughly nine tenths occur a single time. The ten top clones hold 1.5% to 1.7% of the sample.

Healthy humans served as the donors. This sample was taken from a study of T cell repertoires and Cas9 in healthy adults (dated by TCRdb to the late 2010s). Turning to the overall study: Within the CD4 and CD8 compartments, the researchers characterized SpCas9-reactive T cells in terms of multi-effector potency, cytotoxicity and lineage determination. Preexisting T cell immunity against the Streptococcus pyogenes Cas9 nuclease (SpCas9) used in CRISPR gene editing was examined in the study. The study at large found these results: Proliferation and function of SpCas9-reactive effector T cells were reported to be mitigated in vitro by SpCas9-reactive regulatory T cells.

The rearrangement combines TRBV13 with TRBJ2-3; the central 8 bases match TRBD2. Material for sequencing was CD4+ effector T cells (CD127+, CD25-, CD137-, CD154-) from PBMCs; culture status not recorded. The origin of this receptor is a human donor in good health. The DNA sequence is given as TGTGCCAGCAGCTTAGGCTTCCTAGCGGGCTCCTACCCCAGCACAGATACGCAGTATTTT. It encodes CASSLGFLAGSYPSTDTQYF.